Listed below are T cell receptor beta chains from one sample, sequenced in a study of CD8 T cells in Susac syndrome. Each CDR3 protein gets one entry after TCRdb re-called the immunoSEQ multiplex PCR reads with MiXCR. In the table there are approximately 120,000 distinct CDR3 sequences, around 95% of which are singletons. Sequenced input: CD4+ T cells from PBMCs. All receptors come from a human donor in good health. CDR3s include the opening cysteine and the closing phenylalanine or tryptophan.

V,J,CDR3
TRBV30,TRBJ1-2,CAWTLHRGWGGYTF
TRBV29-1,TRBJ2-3,CSVDPRESSTDTQYF
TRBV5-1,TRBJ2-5,CASSLAYRSEDQYF
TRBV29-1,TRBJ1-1,CSVGRGGGNSAFF
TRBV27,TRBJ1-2,CASITDSTNYGYTF
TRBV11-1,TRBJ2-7,CASSTKAGQPEQYF
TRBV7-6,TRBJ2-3,CASSTRGTDTQYF
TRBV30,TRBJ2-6,CACYQRTVGANVLTF
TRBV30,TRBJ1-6,CAWSRGEALGNSPLHF
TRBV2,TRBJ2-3,CASREGTGLRGTDTQYF
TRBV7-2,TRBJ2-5,CASSARQGAQETQYF
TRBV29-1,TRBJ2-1,CSVPGLATYNEQFF
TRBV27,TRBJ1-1,CASSLSLKGGRLMVPEAFF
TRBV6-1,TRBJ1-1,CASSDLGPPSTTEAFF
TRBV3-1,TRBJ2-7,CASSPRSSQAYEQYF
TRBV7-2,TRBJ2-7,CASSPGLAASYEQYF
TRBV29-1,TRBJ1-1,CSVRRGTEAFF
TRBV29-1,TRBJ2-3,CSVEAGLAGGTDTQYF
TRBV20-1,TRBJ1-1,CSARLAVTSSSLTFF
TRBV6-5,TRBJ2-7,CASRPSGTYEQYF
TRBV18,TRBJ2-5,CASSPSISGTQETQYF
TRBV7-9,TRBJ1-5,CASSLDRGLVNQPQHF
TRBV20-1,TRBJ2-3,CSARNGLGTDTQYF
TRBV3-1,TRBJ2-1,CASSQDPSGNYNEQFF
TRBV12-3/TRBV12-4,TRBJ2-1,CASRGRNNEQFF
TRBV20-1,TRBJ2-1,CSASEHNEQFF
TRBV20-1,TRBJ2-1,CSASGTSGLGEFF
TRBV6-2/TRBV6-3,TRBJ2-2,CASSSPRQGDTGELFF
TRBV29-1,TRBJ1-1,CSVAGLATEAFF
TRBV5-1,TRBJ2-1,CASSLAGDDYNEQFF
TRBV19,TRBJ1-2,CASTPTTGAYGYTF
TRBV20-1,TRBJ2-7,CSARGVAGSSYEQYF
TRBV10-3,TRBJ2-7,CAINSGSYEQYF
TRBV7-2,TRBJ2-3,CASSMGTQYF
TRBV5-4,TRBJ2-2,CASRRGSSVELFF
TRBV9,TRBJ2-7,CASSVDPPGTARSYEQYF
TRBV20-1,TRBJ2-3,CSASSAGALIDTQYF
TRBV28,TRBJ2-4,CASCLHASKNIQYF
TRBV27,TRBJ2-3,CASSLDRARADTQYF
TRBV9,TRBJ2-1,CASSVARGPYNEQFF
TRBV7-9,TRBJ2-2,CASSRWTGDFTGELFF
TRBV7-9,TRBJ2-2,CASSLLTSGRDTGELFF
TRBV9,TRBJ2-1,CASSVLLASEQFF
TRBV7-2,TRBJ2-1,CASSPRPGSNEQFF
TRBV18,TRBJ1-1,CASSPLGDLGEAFF
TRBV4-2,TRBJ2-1,CASSQVSGRNYNEQFF
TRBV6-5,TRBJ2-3,CASSYPMTSGRAASTDTQYF
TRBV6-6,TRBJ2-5,CASSTGHGGAQTQYF
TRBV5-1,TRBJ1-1,CASSLEPDTEAFF
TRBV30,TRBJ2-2,CAWKMMDSNTGELFF
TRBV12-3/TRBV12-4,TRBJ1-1,CASSLNEDTEAFF
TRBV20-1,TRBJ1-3,CSGTGRGNTIYF
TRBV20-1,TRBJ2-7,CSAPNPQGNYEQYF
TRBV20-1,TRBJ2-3,CSATLGGSTDTQYF
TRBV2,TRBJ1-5,CASSGQGWDQPQHF
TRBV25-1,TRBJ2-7,CASSGSLGRGYEQYF
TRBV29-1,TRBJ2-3,CSVAGDRGPTDTQYF
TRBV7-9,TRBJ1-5,CASTGGDGPQHF